These 25 T cell receptor beta chains originate from one sample sequenced in a study of CD8+ T cells in alopecia areata. Documented treatment: oral pan-JAK inhibitor, 5-10 mg twice daily. RNA was extracted and reverse transcribed into cDNA as the sequencing template. Profiling relied on immunoSEQ multiplex PCR, and the TCRdb table lists in-frame clones only, not all of them. The data show 87,000 or so clones, 60% to 80% seen once. Sequenced material: CD8+ T cells sorted from blood, taken at approximately week 42, from a patient treated with tofacitinib. These receptors originate from a human donor with alopecia areata.

The gene calls are TRBV7-9 and TRBJ2-7, with D unclear. Germline values: CDR1 SEHNR, CDR2 FQNEAQ (reference sequence). This CDR3 spans 13 amino acids. Trimming cost V 4 bases and J 0 bases, with 7 bases left between them. The DNA for the CDR3 is TGTGCCAGCAGCTCGTCAGACTCCTACGAGCAGTACTTC. It specifies CASSSSDSYEQYF.

The V gene is TRBV5-6, the J gene TRBJ2-4; D is uncertain. CDR3 length: 14 amino acids. V lost 6 bases and J lost 0, with 10 bases in between. Germline V gene lookup returns CDR1 SGHDT and CDR2 YYEEEE. Here the CDR3 reads CASTSDSAKNIQYF. CDR3 nucleotide sequence: TGTGCCAGCACCTCCGACTCAGCCAAAAACATTCAGTACTTC. Supplemented by reference TRBV5-6 and TRBJ2-4, the full variable domain reads DAGVTQSPTHLIKTRGQQVTLRCSPKSGHDTVSWYQQALGQGPQFIFQYYEEEERQRGNFPDRFSGHQFPNYSSELNVNALLLGDSALYLCASTSDSAKNIQYFGAGTRLSVL.

The chain recombines TRBV4-3 with TRBJ2-2; TRBD1 or TRBD2 may be the D gene (5 bases each). The ends were cut back, 0 bases at V and 5 bases at J, with 10 bases in the middle. CDR1 and CDR2 from the germline V gene are LGHNA and YSLEER. The CDR3 is made up of 15 amino acids. CDR3 DNA sequence: TGCGCCAGCAGCCAAGATCGAGGGGTGACCGGGGAGCTGTTTTTT. Translation: CASSQDRGVTGELFF.

This clone was seen more than once but under ten times. V and J are TRBV4-3 and TRBJ2-5; D uncertain. The CDR3 has 15 residues. V lost 0 bases to trimming and J lost 2 bases, with 10 bases between them. Germline values: CDR1 LGHNA, CDR2 YSLEER. CDR3 in amino acids: CASSQDLLQQETQYF. CDR3 nucleotides: TGCGCCAGCAGCCAAGATCTTTTACAGCAAGAGACCCAGTACTTC.

V usage is TRBV4-1 and J usage is TRBJ1-1; a possible D gene is TRBD1 (6 bases). CDR3 length equals 15 residues. The germline V and J ends were trimmed by 2 bases and 0 bases, with 10 bases remaining between them. CDR1 and CDR2 from the germline V gene are MGHRA and YSYEKL. In nucleotides, the CDR3 is TGCGCCAGCAGCCAAACCGGACAGATGAACACTGAAGCTTTCTTT. Translation gives CASSQTGQMNTEAFF.

The DNA for the CDR3 is TGTGCCAGCAGTATAAGGTCCTCAACTAATGAAAAACTGTTTTTT. It encodes CASSIRSSTNEKLFF. The V call is TRBV25-1, the J call TRBJ1-4; no clear D. Germline lookup yields CDR1 MGHDK and CDR2 SYGVNS. The CDR3 spans 15 residues. Trimming stripped 5 bases from V and 0 bases from J, with 10 bases between.

The chain couples TRBV9 to TRBJ2-1; 7 bases map to TRBD1. The V segment lost 4 bases and the J segment 5 bases; nucleotides outside the gene matches: 12. Germline CDR1 reads SGDLS; CDR2 reads YYNGEE. The CDR3 extends over 16 amino acids. This CDR3 reads CASSPAPGQLNNEQFF. CDR3 DNA sequence: TGTGCCAGCAGCCCAGCCCCGGGACAGCTAAACAATGAGCAGTTCTTC.

The chain recombines TRBV27 with TRBJ2-1, with D unresolved. With 0 bases removed from V and 4 bases from J, the gap between germline ends came to 4 bases. Germline-derived CDR1 and CDR2 are MNHEY and SMNVEV (reference sequence). This CDR3 is built from 13 residues. The CDR3 region is CASSLSMYNEQFF. The CDR3 coding sequence is TGTGCCAGCAGTTTATCGATGTACAATGAGCAGTTCTTC.

V usage is TRBV30 and J usage is TRBJ1-2; 9 nucleotides line up with TRBD1. The CDR3 is made up of 13 amino acids. J was trimmed by 8 bases and V by 4 bases; bases with no gene match: 8. Germline-derived CDR1 and CDR2 are GTSNPN and SVGIG (reference sequence). The CDR3 DNA is TGTGCCTGGAATACCGGGACAGGGTTGGGCTACACCTTC. This encodes CAWNTGTGLGYTF.

The genes are TRBV19 and TRBJ1-1, with a possible D match to TRBD1 (5 bases). The CDR3 runs 17 residues. Trimming took 6 bases from V and 0 from J, leaving 20 bases between them. Germline loops: CDR1 LNHDA, CDR2 SQIVND (reference sequence). The CDR3 DNA follows: TGTGCCAGTAGATTAGGGGATCTTAATGGCATGAACACTGAAGCTTTCTTT. It translates to CASRLGDLNGMNTEAFF. Full variable domain (remainder filled in from reference TRBV19 and TRBJ1-1): DGGITQSPKYLFRKEGQNVTLSCEQNLNHDAMYWYRQDPGQGLRLIYYSQIVNDFQKGDIAEGYSVSREKKESFPLTVTSAQKNPTAFYLCASRLGDLNGMNTEAFFGQGTRLTVV.

This clone was counted between two and nine times. Here the CDR3 DNA reads TGCAGCGTTGAAAGCGACAGTTCCTACGAGCAGTACTTC. Amino acids: CSVESDSSYEQYF. This chain connects TRBV29-1 to TRBJ2-7, with D possibly TRBD1 on 5 matching bases. V was cut by 2 bases and J by 1 base, with 9 bases left in between. The CDR3 contains 13 residues. Germline V lookup: CDR1 SQVTM, CDR2 ANQGSEA.

The rearrangement joins TRBV29-1 to TRBJ2-2; tentative D call: TRBD2 (5 bases). Germline values: CDR1 SQVTM, CDR2 ANQGSEA. The germline V and J ends were trimmed by 6 bases and 3 bases, with 14 bases remaining between them. The CDR3 consists of 14 residues. The CDR3, as DNA: TGCAGCGTCCTCCCTCGGGAATACACCGGGGAGCTGTTTTTT. Translating gives CSVLPREYTGELFF.

This chain connects TRBV30 to TRBJ1-1; D gene ambiguous. V lost 5 bases and J 1 base, leaving 14 bases between the germline ends. Germline V gene data show CDR1 as GTSNPN and CDR2 as SVGIG (reference sequence). This CDR3 is built from 14 residues. CDR3 bases: TGTGCCTGGCTTGGGGAAGGGAGGAACACTGAAGCTTTCTTT. This codes for CAWLGEGRNTEAFF.

The chain carries TRBV30 and TRBJ2-6; either TRBD1 or TRBD2 may fit D (5 bases each). Trimming removed 5 bases at V and 4 bases at J, with 15 bases between. This CDR3 has 15 amino acids. Germline CDR1 is GTSNPN and CDR2 is SVGIG (reference sequence). CDR3 sequence: CAWARGASGANVLTF. Here the CDR3 DNA reads TGTGCCTGGGCACGAGGGGCGTCAGGGGCCAACGTCCTGACTTTC.

This chain links TRBV11-2 with TRBJ2-7; D not resolved. The ends were cut back, 2 bases at V and 3 bases at J, with 2 bases in the middle. The germline CDR1 and CDR2 sequences are SGHAT and FQNNGV. CDR3 length: 11 amino acids. For the CDR3, the DNA is TGTGCCAGCAGCTTAAACTACGAGCAGTACTTC. This codes for CASSLNYEQYF.

V is TRBV9 and J is TRBJ2-7; 9 bases agree with TRBD1. Looked up from germline, CDR1 is SGDLS and CDR2 is YYNGEE. The CDR3 spans 13 residues. J lost 7 bases, V lost 4 bases, and 6 bases had no gene match. CDR3 residues: CASSTTGGREQYF. The CDR3 DNA reads TGTGCCAGCAGCACCACAGGGGGCCGGGAGCAGTACTTC.

The chain joins TRBV7-9 to TRBJ1-1; no clear D. Looked up from germline, CDR1 is SEHNR and CDR2 is FQNEAQ (reference sequence). Between the trimmed V and J ends, which lost 5 bases and 8 bases, there was a span of 18 bases. This CDR3 has 14 amino acids. This chain's CDR3 is CASSPGRAHDEAFF. The CDR3 DNA sequence: TGTGCCAGCAGCCCTGGCCGGGCACACGACGAAGCTTTCTTT.

The J gene is TRBJ1-2, the V gene TRBV29-1, with D perhaps TRBD1 (6 bases). Trimming cost V 7 bases and J 4 bases, with 19 bases left between them. The CDR3 is 14 residues long. Germline values: CDR1 SQVTM, CDR2 ANQGSEA. The CDR3 reads CSDNGGDKSYGYTF. The CDR3 DNA reads TGCAGCGATAATGGGGGGGACAAATCCTATGGCTACACCTTC. Variable domain in full (rest from reference TRBV29-1 and TRBJ1-2): SAVISQKPSRDICQRGTSLTIQCQVDSQVTMMFWYRQQPGQSLTLIATANQGSEATYESGFVIDKFPISRPNLTFSTLTVSNMSPEDSSIYLCSDNGGDKSYGYTFGSGTRLTVV.

This clone was seen just once. The V gene is TRBV7-2, the J gene TRBJ2-6; perhaps TRBD2 as D (5 bases). The CDR3 sequence is 17 residues long. CDR1 and CDR2 (germline): SGHTA, FQGNSA. V lost 2 bases and J 0 bases, leaving 11 bases between the germline ends. The DNA for the CDR3 is TGTGCCAGCAGCTTACGCGCGGGTAACTCTGGGGCCAACGTCCTGACTTTC. Its protein product is CASSLRAGNSGANVLTF. Complete variable domain (other parts from reference TRBV7-2 and TRBJ2-6): GAGVSQSPSNKVTEKGKDVELRCDPISGHTALYWYRQSLGQGLEFLIYFQGNSAPDKSGLPSDRFSAERTGGSVSTLTIQRTQQEDSAVYLCASSLRAGNSGANVLTFGAGSRLTVL.

The chain uses TRBV27 and TRBJ2-7; D not resolved. Germline values: CDR1 MNHEY, CDR2 SMNVEV (reference sequence). V shed 2 bases and J shed 5 bases, with 16 bases lying between them. This CDR3 spans 15 amino acids. The CDR3 spells CASSLGPGPWDEQYF. For the CDR3, the DNA is TGTGCCAGCAGTTTAGGTCCGGGTCCTTGGGACGAGCAGTACTTC.

J is TRBJ2-7 and V is TRBV2; no definite D call. The CDR3 is 14 residues long. V lost 2 bases and J lost 3, with 11 bases in between. Per germline, CDR1 SNHLY and CDR2 FYNNEI. CDR3 sequence: CASSERKVIYEQYF. The CDR3 nucleotides are TGTGCCAGCAGTGAAAGAAAGGTAATCTACGAGCAGTACTTC.

V usage is TRBV18 and J usage is TRBJ2-4; 10 bases fit TRBD1. The germline CDR1 and CDR2 sequences are KGHSH and LQKENI. With V trimmed by 2 bases and J by 5 bases, 3 bases remained unmatched. This CDR3 spans 15 amino acids. CDR3 DNA sequence: TGTGCCAGCTCACCAGACAGGGGGCGCGAAAACATTCAGTACTTC. Translation: CASSPDRGRENIQYF.

The chain uses TRBV19 and TRBJ1-5; D uncertain. From germline, CDR1 is LNHDA and CDR2 SQIVND (reference sequence). Trimming removed 6 bases at V and 4 bases at J, with 16 bases between. The CDR3 loop spans 15 amino acids. The CDR3 protein is CASRAMMAINQPQHF. CDR3 nucleotide sequence: TGTGCCAGTAGGGCTATGATGGCAATAAATCAGCCCCAGCATTTT.

The rearrangement uses TRBV11-2 and TRBJ1-2; 9 bases line up with TRBD1. V was clipped by 2 bases and J by 5 bases; unmatched bases: 9. Germline V gives CDR1 SGHAT, CDR2 FQNNGV. CDR3 size: 16 residues. CDR3 region: CASSLSDRGLSYGYTF. The CDR3 region has the DNA TGTGCCAGCAGCTTATCTGACAGGGGGTTATCATATGGCTACACCTTC.

The chain employs TRBV19 and TRBJ1-1, with D perhaps matching TRBD1 (6 bases). The CDR3 extends over 13 amino acids. The germline gives CDR1 LNHDA, CDR2 SQIVND (reference sequence). Trimming pared 4 bases from V and 3 bases from J, leaving 9 bases between. CDR3 in amino acids: CASSKGGDTEAFF. CDR3 DNA sequence: TGTGCCAGTAGTAAGGGGGGCGACACTGAAGCTTTCTTT.